The next 17 T cell receptor beta chains were all read from a single sample in a study of metastatic and nonmetastatic thyroid tumors. Thyroid surgery had not been preceded by any treatment in any patient. TCRdb re-called the PCR reads through MiXCR. The repertoire holds about 69,000 clones, around 14% seen once, with under 8% in the top ten. Sequencing was done on a sample of blood. The receptors stem from a male donor with papillary thyroid cancer or a benign thyroid nodule (not recorded which). Some clones in this sample may be carry-over from other donors' samples.

A remark on this clone: A much bigger clone sits one base away, suggesting this may be a read error. This chain's CDR3 is CASSLSAGGPYEQYF. The CDR3 nucleotides are TGTGCTAGCAGCTTATCAGCGGGAGGCCCCTACGAGCAGTACTTC. The genes are TRBV7-7 and TRBJ2-7, with 9 positions matching TRBD2. The CDR3 is 15 residues long. CDR1 and CDR2 (germline): SSHAT, FNYEAQ (reference sequence). Full variable domain (outside the CDR3, taken from reference TRBV7-7 and TRBJ2-7): GAGVSQSPRYKVTKRGQDVTLRCDPISSHATLYWYQQALGQGPEFLTYFNYEAQPDKSGLPSDRFSAERPEGSISTLTIQRTEQRDSAMYRCASSLSAGGPYEQYFGPGTRLTVT.

This clone occurred many times. V gene TRBV12-3 or TRBV12-4 combines with J gene TRBJ1-2; D not certain. V lost 6 bases and J 7 bases, leaving 9 bases between the germline ends. CDR3 length: 11 amino acids. CDR3 nucleotides: TGTGCCAGCAGCGGGGAGGTTGGCTACACCTTC. Translating gives CASSGEVGYTF.

Ten or more counts support this clone. This chain links TRBV4-1 with TRBJ2-3, with TRBD2 as a possible D gene (5 bases). CDR1 and CDR2 (germline): MGHRA, YSYEKL. This CDR3 contains 14 residues. Trimming pared 2 bases from V and 1 base from J, leaving 7 bases between. The CDR3 reads CASSQYGGTDTQYF. For the CDR3, the DNA is TGCGCCAGCAGCCAATACGGGGGCACAGATACGCAGTATTTT.

In its sample, this clone was seen many times. The V and J genes are TRBV5-5 and TRBJ1-4; D is undetermined. CDR3 length: 12 residues. Germline V gene sequence: CDR1 SGHKS, CDR2 YYEKEE (reference sequence). V was clipped by 4 bases and J by 8 bases, with 9 bases between them. The CDR3 here is CASSPQTEKLFF. The CDR3 coding sequence is TGTGCCAGCAGCCCCCAGACAGAAAAACTGTTTTTT.

This chain links TRBV18 with TRBJ2-1; TRBD2 aligns across 8 bases. The V segment lost 6 bases and the J segment 4 bases; nucleotides outside the gene matches: 8. The CDR3 contains 15 residues. Germline V CDR1 and CDR2: KGHSH, LQKENI. CDR3 DNA: TGTGCCAGCTCTACAACTAGCGGCCAGTACAATGAGCAGTTCTTC. Translation gives CASSTTSGQYNEQFF. Complete variable domain (other parts from reference TRBV18 and TRBJ2-1): NAGVMQNPRHLVRRRGQEARLRCSPMKGHSHVYWYRQLPEEGLKFMVYLQKENIIDESGMPKERFSAEFPKEGPSILRIQQVVRGDSAAYFCASSTTSGQYNEQFFGPGTRLTVL.

The chain is built from TRBV18 and TRBJ2-2, with 8 nucleotides matching TRBD1. This CDR3 comprises 13 residues. CDR1 and CDR2 (germline): KGHSH, LQKENI. V lost 1 base to trimming and J lost 13 bases; unmatched junction nucleotides: 5. The CDR3, as DNA: TGTGCCAGCTCACCACGAGGACAGGGATCGCTGTTTTTT. This codes for CASSPRGQGSLFF.

For this clone: One end of the junction is discordant with germline, which a read error may explain. Other DNA sequences in this specimen translate into the identical CDR3. The rearrangement joins TRBV4-1 to TRBJ1-4; tentative D call: TRBD1 (5 bases). CDR3 length: 14 amino acids. Germline CDR1 reads MGHRA; CDR2 reads YSYEKL. The CDR3 protein is CASSLTGAGEKLFF. Written as DNA, the CDR3 is TGTGCCAGCAGCCTAACAGGTGCGGGGGAAAAACTGTTTTTT.

This chain links TRBV4-2 with TRBJ2-7, with D possibly matching TRBD1 (6 bases). The CDR3 is 15 residues long. Germline-derived CDR1 and CDR2 are LGHNA and YNFKEQ. V lost 5 bases to trimming and J lost 2 bases, with 16 bases between them. This chain's CDR3 is CASSNRQVFPYEQYF. The CDR3 DNA reads TGTGCCAGCAGCAACAGACAGGTTTTTCCCTACGAGCAGTACTTC.

This clone appeared many times. This chain links TRBV5-5 with TRBJ1-5; D remains ambiguous. V gave up 4 bases and J gave up 6 bases, with 20 bases separating them. This CDR3 has 16 amino acids. CDR1 is SGHKS and CDR2 is YYEKEE in the germline V gene (reference sequence). The CDR3 region is CASSPSGRTFGQPQHF. CDR3 nucleotides: TGTGCCAGCAGCCCCTCCGGACGGACGTTCGGTCAGCCCCAGCATTTT.

This clone showed up many times. The chain links TRBV4-3 to TRBJ2-2; weak D call: TRBD1 (5 bases). V dropped 5 bases and J dropped 10 bases, with 17 bases sitting between them. This CDR3 region has 14 residues. Germline assignment: CDR1 LGHNA and CDR2 YSLEER. CDR3 sequence: CASSTQREGEELFF. The CDR3, as DNA: TGCGCCAGCAGCACTCAACGAGAAGGGGAGGAGCTGTTTTTT.

There are many counts of this clone. The CDR3 reads CASSLGEMGRGDEQFF. The CDR3 nucleotides are TGCGCCAGCAGCTTGGGCGAGATGGGGCGGGGGGATGAGCAGTTCTTC. The rearrangement links TRBV5-1 to TRBJ2-1, with TRBD2 matching over 8 bases. The CDR3 loop spans 16 amino acids. From germline, CDR1 is SGHRS and CDR2 YFSETQ. The V and J ends lost 0 bases and 8 bases, in that order; junction bases with no gene match: 10. The full variable domain, its missing parts supplied by reference TRBV5-1 and TRBJ2-1, is KAGVTQTPRYLIKTRGQQVTLSCSPISGHRSVSWYQQTPGQGLQFLFEYFSETQRNKGNFPGRFSGRQFSNSRSEMNVSTLELGDSALYLCASSLGEMGRGDEQFFGPGTRLTVL.

The rearrangement joins TRBV20-1 to TRBJ2-7; tentatively, D is TRBD2 (5 bases). Germline assignment: CDR1 DFQATT and CDR2 SNEGSKA (reference sequence). The germline V and J ends were trimmed by 3 bases and 5 bases, with 14 bases remaining between them. CDR3 size: 13 residues. The CDR3 DNA is TGCAGTGCTAGGCCCACCGGGATAGACGAGCAGTACTTC. Amino acid sequence: CSARPTGIDEQYF.

This clone was seen ten or more times. The chain recombines TRBV7-9 with TRBJ2-1; 9 nucleotides align to TRBD1. The CDR3 runs to 17 residues. The V gene's germline CDR1 is SEHNR and CDR2 FQNEAQ (reference sequence). J was trimmed by 6 bases and V by 1 base; bases with no gene match: 10. The CDR3 bases are TGTGCCAGCAGCTTAGGGCCGGTCGGGACAGGGCTCAATGAGCAGTTCTTC. Its protein product is CASSLGPVGTGLNEQFF.

The sample holds many counts of this clone. The CDR3 loop reads CASSLGAQGSGEQYF. The CDR3 DNA reads as TGCGCCAGCAGCTTGGGTGCTCAGGGCTCAGGGGAGCAGTACTTC. The rearrangement links TRBV5-1 to TRBJ2-7, with a weak D call TRBD1 (5 bases). The CDR3 is made up of 15 amino acids. The V end was cut by 0 bases, the J end by 7 bases, with 17 bases between. Germline CDR1 is SGHRS and CDR2 is YFSETQ.

There are many counts of this clone. The rearrangement uses TRBV3-1 and TRBJ2-5, with D tentatively TRBD2 (6 bases). Germline values: CDR1 LGHDT, CDR2 YNNKEL (reference sequence). The V gene lost 5 bases and the J gene lost 7 bases, with 20 bases spanning the gap. This CDR3 contains 15 residues. The DNA for the CDR3 is TGTGCCAGCAGCGCCCGGGGAGGCCGGGTTGTGACCCAGTACTTC. It translates to CASSARGGRVVTQYF.

The sample holds many counts of this clone. CDR3 protein: CASWGPDSEQFF. CDR3 nucleotides: TGTGCCAGTTGGGGCCCGGACAGCGAGCAGTTCTTC. The rearrangement links TRBV28 to TRBJ2-1; a weak D match, TRBD1 (6 bases). V was cut by 9 bases and J by 10 bases, with 16 bases left in between. The germline V gene encodes CDR1 MDHEN and CDR2 SYDVKM. This CDR3 contains 12 residues.

This chain joins TRBV6-2 or TRBV6-3 and TRBJ2-7; D might be TRBD1 (5 bases). The CDR3 spans 16 residues. Germline CDR1 reads MNHEY; CDR2 reads SVGEGT. Trimming removed 0 bases at V and 0 bases at J, with 12 bases between. The CDR3 reads CASSYSHCQGSYEQYF. CDR3 nucleotides: TGTGCCAGCAGTTACTCCCACTGTCAGGGCTCCTACGAGCAGTACTTC.